Shown below are 22 T cell receptor beta chains from a single sample sequenced in a study of T cells in women clearing cervical HPV infection. Clones were read by immunoSEQ multiplex PCR, and TCRdb kept only the in-frame ones, dropping some. With tens of thousands of clones in the sample, the ten largest clones hold less than 40%. Material for sequencing was blood buffy coat. All receptors derive from a woman aged 18 to 75 with a cervical HPV16 infection that either progressed to CIN3+ or cleared (not recorded which).

Regarding this clone: A junction end diverges from the germline sequence, so it may reflect a read error. The CDR3 end lies 3 residues beyond the end of the read and is filled in from the germline J gene. This sample includes further DNA sequences coding for the same CDR3. This sequence joins TRBV19 and TRBJ1-3, with D unclear. The length of the CDR3 is 16 residues. CDR1 and CDR2 (germline): LNHDA, SQIVND (reference sequence). The CDR3 protein is CASSSRTAGSGNTIYF. The covered CDR3 bases are TGTGCCAGTAGTTCTCGGACGGCGGGCTCTGGAAACACT. The full variable domain, with the rest looked up from reference TRBV19 and TRBJ1-3, is DGGITQSPKYLFRKEGQNVTLSCEQNLNHDAMYWYRQDPGQGLRLIYYSQIVNDFQKGDIAEGYSVSREKKESFPLTVTSAQKNPTAFYLCASSSRTAGSGNTIYFGEGSWLTVV.

Comment on this clone: The read ends 3 residues shy of where the CDR3 ends; the end is completed using the germline J gene. The chain couples TRBV18 to TRBJ2-4; no firm D call. CDR1 KGHSH and CDR2 LQKENI come from the germline V gene. The CDR3 has 13 residues. Partial CDR3 DNA: TGTGCCAGCTCACCTCTAAGGGTCGATGGT. Translation: CASSPLRVDG. The complete CDR3 protein is CASSPLRVDGQYF.

On this clone: With the read ending 3 residues before the CDR3 end, the germline J gene is used to fill in that end. This chain uses TRBV7-8 with TRBJ1-5; TRBD1 matches 7 bases. V was pared by 5 bases and J by 3 bases, with 13 bases of the junction left unmatched. Germline V CDR1 and CDR2: SGHVS, FQNEAQ. This CDR3 is built from 17 residues. The CDR3 region is CASSPSPATGNNQPQHF. The CDR3 DNA, read in part, is TGTGCCAGCAGCCCTAGCCCTGCGACAGGGAACAATCAGCCC.

With regard to this clone: The missing CDR3 end, 3 residues past where the read stops, is filled in from the germline J gene. This rearrangement joins TRBV30 to TRBJ2-1; 8 bases line up with TRBD2. This CDR3 region has 13 residues. Germline V gene data show CDR1 as GTSNPN and CDR2 as SVGIG (reference sequence). V was clipped by 4 bases and J by 9 bases; unmatched bases: 8. CDR3 loop: CAWTGGRGGEQFF. Incomplete CDR3 DNA: TGTGCCTGGACAGGCGGTCGGGGGGGTGAG.

Comments on this clone: The CDR3 goes on 3 residues after the read ends, and that part is filled in from the germline J gene. The V gene is TRBV7-3, the J gene TRBJ2-1; 12 bases agree with TRBD2. Per germline, CDR1 SGHTA and CDR2 FQGTGA. With V trimmed by 2 bases and J by 3 bases, 5 bases remained unmatched. This CDR3 is 17 amino acids long. The CDR3 DNA, read in part, is TGTGCCAGCAGCTTAGGGGCTAGCGGGGGGGACTACAATGAG. The encoded protein is CASSLGASGGDYNE. The full CDR3 sequence reads CASSLGASGGDYNEQFF.

As regards this clone: Coverage ceases 3 residues before the CDR3 finishes, and the germline J gene fills in the end. The V call is TRBV20-1, the J call TRBJ2-2; 12 bases are a match to TRBD2. Germline CDR1 DFQATT, CDR2 SNEGSKA (reference sequence). V lost 0 bases to trimming and J lost 0 bases; unmatched junction nucleotides: 5. The CDR3 length is 18 residues. CDR3 residues: CSARDDWTSGANTGELFF. The covered CDR3 bases are TGCAGTGCTAGAGACGACTGGACTAGCGGGGCGAACACCGGGGAG.

Details on this clone: The CDR3 goes on 3 residues after the read ends, and that part is filled in from the germline J gene. The J gene is TRBJ2-3, the V gene TRBV7-3, with 11 positions matching TRBD2. CDR3 size: 15 residues. Germline CDR1 SGHTA, CDR2 FQGTGA. The CDR3 protein is CASSYRGLAEETQYF. CDR3 DNA, as far as it was read: TGTGCCAGCAGTTATAGGGGACTAGCGGAAGAGACG.

As to this clone: The CDR3 end falls 3 residues outside the read, so it is completed with the germline J gene. The V call is TRBV6-2 or TRBV6-3, the J call TRBJ2-5, with 11 bases lining up with TRBD2. Losses at the gene ends were 6 bases for V and 5 bases for J; bases not matched to a gene: 5. From germline, CDR1 is MNHEY and CDR2 SVGEGT. This CDR3 contains 14 residues. CDR3 sequence: CASRPTSGKETQYF. The part of the CDR3 DNA that was read is TGTGCCAGCAGGCCGACTAGCGGGAAGGAGACC.

To note about this clone: The read ends 3 residues before the CDR3 terminus; that terminus is restored from the germline J gene. The chain has TRBV2 and TRBJ1-6; D might be TRBD1 (5 bases). Germline V CDR1 and CDR2: SNHLY, FYNNEI. Deletions cut 4 bases from V and 4 bases from J, with 8 bases between. CDR3 length: 14 amino acids. The CDR3 here is CASSGPGYNSPLHF. The part of the CDR3 DNA that was read is TGTGCCAGCAGTGGGCCAGGGTATAATTCACCC. Filled out from reference TRBV2 and TRBJ1-6, the complete variable domain reads EPEVTQTPSHQVTQMGQEVILRCVPISNHLYFYWYRQILGQKVEFLVSFYNNEISEKSEIFDDQFSVERPDGSNFTLKIRSTKLEDSAMYFCASSGPGYNSPLHFGNGTRLTVT.

As regards this clone: The observed sequence ends 3 residues before the CDR3 terminus, with the missing tail filled in from the germline J gene. The chain uses TRBV5-1 and TRBJ1-6; no firm D call. Trimming cost V 1 base and J 6 bases, with 11 bases left between them. There are 15 residues in the CDR3. CDR1 and CDR2 from the germline V gene are SGHRS and YFSETQ. CDR3 bases read: TGCGCCAGCAGCTTGAGTGGCAGGATTAATTCACCC. The encoded protein is CASSLSGRINSP. Given in full, the CDR3 is CASSLSGRINSPLHF.

With regard to this clone: From the germline J gene comes the end of the CDR3, since the read stops 3 residues before it. The gene calls are TRBV29-1 and TRBJ2-3, with 8 bases fitting TRBD1. The CDR3 runs 13 residues. The V segment lost 4 bases and the J segment 6 bases; nucleotides outside the gene matches: 6. From germline, CDR1 is SQVTM and CDR2 ANQGSEA. The CDR3 reads CSVGQGRLDTQYF. CDR3 bases read: TGCAGCGTTGGACAGGGGCGTTTGGATACG.

Regarding this clone: The CDR3 extends 3 residues past the end of the read, so its final part is completed from the germline J gene. The chain joins TRBV19 to TRBJ1-1; 7 bases are a match to TRBD1. This CDR3 is built from 12 residues. CDR1 and CDR2 (germline): LNHDA, SQIVND (reference sequence). CDR3 protein: CASSRQGRQAFF. The CDR3 bases that were read are TGTGCCAGTAGTCGACAGGGAAGACAA.

With respect to this clone: The observed sequence ends 3 residues before the CDR3 terminus, with the missing tail filled in from the germline J gene. The gene calls are TRBV5-1 and TRBJ2-7; 10 positions match TRBD1. The CDR3 loop spans 14 amino acids. Trimming at V came to 6 bases and at J to 3 bases, leaving 6 bases not matched to a gene. The germline gives CDR1 SGHRS, CDR2 YFSETQ. The DNA read from the CDR3 is TGCGCCAGCAAAACCGGGACAGGGGACTACGAG. Translated, it gives CASKTGTGDYE. The entire CDR3 reads CASKTGTGDYEQYF.

Concerning this clone itself: The missing CDR3 end, 3 residues past where the read stops, is filled in from the germline J gene. The rearrangement links TRBV20-1 to TRBJ1-1; maybe TRBD1 (5 bases). V dropped 3 bases and J dropped 4 bases, with 15 bases sitting between them. The CDR3 extends over 14 amino acids. Germline CDR1 is DFQATT and CDR2 is SNEGSKA (reference sequence). The CDR3 bases that were read are TGCAGTGCTAGTTTTAGGGGCCTAAGCACTGAA. It encodes CSASFRGLSTE. The full CDR3 reads CSASFRGLSTEAFF.

As concerns this clone: The CDR3 end is not reached by the read, which stops 3 residues before it; the germline J gene fills it in. The rearrangement links TRBV29-1 to TRBJ1-1; 7 bases are a match to TRBD1. CDR1 is SQVTM, CDR2 ANQGSEA, per germline. CDR3 size: 13 residues. The trim removed 4 bases at V and 4 bases at J, leaving 6 bases unmatched. The sequenced part of the CDR3 DNA is TGCAGCGTTGGGGGACAGCAGGGCACTGAA. Translation gives CSVGGQQGTE. The full CDR3 sequence reads CSVGGQQGTEAFF.

Concerning this clone: Sequencing ends 3 residues short of the CDR3 end; the germline J gene provides the rest. The chain joins TRBV30 to TRBJ1-4; no clear D. Germline lookup yields CDR1 GTSNPN and CDR2 SVGIG (reference sequence). The CDR3 is 12 amino acids. CDR3 DNA, as far as it was read: TGTGCCTGGACAGTCGCCCCTTCACCA. Protein sequence: CAWTVAPSP. The CDR3 reads in full as CAWTVAPSPLFF.

Remarks on this clone: The read falls 3 residues short of the CDR3 end, and the missing part is taken from the germline J gene. The rearrangement uses TRBV6-1 and TRBJ2-2; D might be TRBD1 (6 bases). The CDR3 is 14 residues long. Germline CDR1 MNHNS, CDR2 SASEGT. CDR3 DNA, as far as it was read: TGTGCCAGCAGTGGGGACATAACCTATGAAAAG. It translates to CASSGDITYEK. The full CDR3 sequence reads CASSGDITYEKLFF.

A remark on this clone: The read ends 3 residues shy of where the CDR3 ends; the end is completed using the germline J gene. The chain couples TRBV19 to TRBJ2-2, with D perhaps TRBD1 or TRBD2 (6 bases each). This CDR3 is built from 14 residues. Trimming removed 6 bases at V and 7 bases at J, with 15 bases between. Germline V gene lookup returns CDR1 LNHDA and CDR2 SQIVND (reference sequence). CDR3 DNA (partial): TGTGCCAGTAGCCCTGGAGGGGGTGGCGGGGAG. Its translation: CASSPGGGGGE. The complete CDR3 sequence is CASSPGGGGGELFF.

To note about this clone: The CDR3 end is not reached by the read, which stops 3 residues before it; the germline J gene fills it in. V is TRBV18 and J is TRBJ1-1; maybe TRBD1 (5 bases). This CDR3 contains 13 residues. Between the trimmed V and J ends, which lost 4 bases and 2 bases, there was a span of 8 bases. Germline V gives CDR1 KGHSH, CDR2 LQKENI. CDR3 DNA, as far as it was read: TGTGCCAGCTCACTCAGGGCCAACACTGAA. This encodes CASSLRANTE. The entire CDR3 is CASSLRANTEAFF.

As regards this clone: The CDR3 end falls 3 residues outside the read, so it is completed with the germline J gene. The V call is TRBV5-1, the J call TRBJ1-5; 7 nucleotides match TRBD1. The CDR3 spans 14 residues. V was clipped by 4 bases and J by 3 bases; unmatched bases: 4. CDR1 and CDR2 (germline): SGHRS, YFSETQ. The chain's CDR3 is CASSLTGNNQPQHF. The covered CDR3 bases are TGCGCCAGCAGCCTGACAGGGAACAATCAGCCC.

Details on this clone: The read ends 3 residues early relative to the CDR3; the germline J gene fills the gap. The chain has TRBV2 and TRBJ2-5, with TRBD1 matching over 9 bases. This CDR3 has 14 amino acids. Germline lookup yields CDR1 SNHLY and CDR2 FYNNEI. V dropped 10 bases and J dropped 7; count of bases not matched to a gene: 13. CDR3 bases read: TGTGCCACCGAACCGGGACAGGGCTTTGGGACC. It is translated as CATEPGQGFGT. The whole CDR3 sequence reads CATEPGQGFGTQYF.

A remark on this clone: The CDR3 extends 3 residues past the end of the read, so its final part is completed from the germline J gene. The genes are TRBV2 and TRBJ2-7, with D possibly TRBD1 on 6 matching bases. This CDR3 region has 12 residues. Trimming left V 6 bases short and J 2 bases short, with 8 bases between. Germline V gene lookup returns CDR1 SNHLY and CDR2 FYNNEI. CDR3 sequence: CASSDRPYEQYF. The sequenced part of the CDR3 DNA is TGTGCCAGCAGCGACAGGCCCTACGAG.